Described below is a single T cell receptor beta chain sequence and its context. What it binds is unknown. The data are from a study of blood T cells in healthy people across ages. At the level of the study: About one barcoded beta molecule per two T cells was captured by template switching. Findings and caveats of the study: Naive and antigen-experienced cells could not be conclusively compared, given unsorted PBMCs.

The extraction recovered at least 5.5 micrograms of total RNA per sample. PCR was performed a second time for about 7 to 11 cycles using a sample-barcoded 5' primer and a J-beta primer mix. A template-switch adaptor containing 12 random nucleotides labeled each cDNA molecule. TCRdb re-derived calls from the 5' RACE reads in MiXCR, one entry per CDR3 protein. This sample has around 650,000 distinct CDR3 sequences, with about a third found just once. Sequencing was performed on blood. This clonotype was sampled from a woman of 80 years or more in good health.

The CDR3 protein is CAWTVLMGHEQYF. CDR3 DNA: TGTGCCTGGACAGTGCTAATGGGCCACGAGCAGTACTTC. The chain employs TRBV30 and TRBJ2-7; no definite D call. The CDR3 has 13 amino acids. The V gene's germline CDR1 is GTSNPN and CDR2 SVGIG (reference sequence). The V end was cut by 4 bases, the J end by 5 bases, with 15 bases between.